The 23 T cell receptor beta chains presented below share a single source sample, sequenced in a study of cytomegalovirus exposure and HLA in healthy donors (dated by TCRdb to between 2016 and 2019). The library was obtained by the immunoSEQ multiplex PCR assay. A mixture of 60 forward primers for TCR Vbeta segments and 13 reverse primers for TCR Jbeta segments was used in the multiplex PCR. In TCRdb, the immuneACCESS table is reduced to in-frame sequences with V and J assigned. These tables do not hold every clone; where another copy was compared, an unresolved V gene accounts for under half, and the others remain unexplained. The sample table holds about 300,000 clones, of which 86% were seen once. The ten largest clonotypes hold 3.5% to 4% of the sample. The material sequenced was PBMCs. These receptor sequences come from a man aged 40-49 years in good health and CMV-seropositive.

V gene TRBV5-5 combines with J gene TRBJ1-5; weak D call: TRBD1 (6 bases). From germline, CDR1 is SGHKS and CDR2 YYEKEE (reference sequence). V lost 4 bases, J lost 0 bases, and 17 bases lay in between. The CDR3 spans 17 residues. Here the CDR3 reads CASSHGTNRYSNQPQHF. In DNA form, the CDR3 reads TGTGCCAGCAGCCATGGGACAAACCGATATAGCAATCAGCCCCAGCATTTT.

There are many counts of this clone. The chain is built from TRBV6-6 and TRBJ2-7, with D possibly being TRBD1 (6 bases). Germline assignment: CDR1 MNHNY and CDR2 SVGAGI (reference sequence). V lost 8 bases, J lost 4 bases, and 12 bases lay in between. The CDR3 is made up of 12 amino acids. The CDR3 sequence: CASDRGQYEQYF. The CDR3 DNA is TGTGCCAGCGACCGAGGACAGTACGAGCAGTACTTC.

The CDR3, as DNA: TGTGCCAGCAGTGAAGTCGGACAGGGGGCGCATGGCTACACCTTC. Its translation: CASSEVGQGAHGYTF. V is TRBV25-1 and J is TRBJ1-2; TRBD1 matches 11 bases. Germline-derived CDR1 and CDR2 are MGHDK and SYGVNS. With 2 bases clipped from V and 6 bases from J, the junction kept 5 bases outside the gene matches. The CDR3 sequence is 15 residues long.

In this sample, this clone turned up a few times. This CDR3 is CATSNPGTSGSSYNEQFF. DNA for the CDR3: TGTGCCACCAGCAACCCGGGCACTAGCGGGTCTTCCTACAATGAGCAGTTCTTC. V usage is TRBV15 and J usage is TRBJ2-1; 9 bases map to TRBD2. CDR3 length equals 18 residues. Germline CDR1 LNHNV, CDR2 YYDKDF (reference sequence). The trim removed 4 bases at V and 1 base at J, leaving 11 bases unmatched.

The rearrangement joins TRBV4-1 to TRBJ2-7; TRBD2 might be the D (5 bases). The CDR3 sequence is 16 residues long. V lost 0 bases and J 4 bases, leaving 16 bases between the germline ends. Germline V gene data show CDR1 as MGHRA and CDR2 as YSYEKL. CDR3 region: CASSQESRGTAYEQYF. CDR3 nucleotide sequence: TGCGCCAGCAGCCAAGAATCTCGGGGAACCGCTTACGAGCAGTACTTC.

The chain carries TRBV6-5 and TRBJ1-4, with a weak D call TRBD1 (6 bases). The CDR3 runs to 13 residues. CDR1 and CDR2 (germline): MNHEY, SVGAGI. Between the trimmed V and J ends, which lost 9 bases and 0 bases, there was a span of 8 bases. CDR3 protein: CASRDTTNEKLFF. The CDR3 bases are TGTGCCAGTCGGGACACAACTAATGAAAAACTGTTTTTT.

This chain uses TRBV9 with TRBJ2-5, with D possibly TRBD1 on 7 matching bases. Germline V CDR1 and CDR2: SGDLS, YYNGEE. The CDR3 spans 14 residues. Trimming removed 5 bases from V and 5 bases from J, with 16 bases in between. CDR3 loop: CASSATGEAETQYF. The CDR3 DNA reads TGTGCCAGCAGTGCTACAGGGGAGGCGGAGACCCAGTACTTC. Full variable domain (remainder filled in from reference TRBV9 and TRBJ2-5): DSGVTQTPKHLITATGQRVTLRCSPRSGDLSVYWYQQSLDQGLQFLIQYYNGEERAKGNILERFSAQQFPDLHSELNLSSLELGDSALYFCASSATGEAETQYFGPGTRLLVL.

The rearrangement joins TRBV5-5 to TRBJ1-4; D not certain. Deletions cut 5 bases from V and 0 bases from J, with 11 bases between. The CDR3 runs to 15 residues. Germline V lookup: CDR1 SGHKS, CDR2 YYEKEE (reference sequence). Here the CDR3 DNA reads TGTGCCAGCAGACCGATAACAACAACTAATGAAAAACTGTTTTTT. Its protein is CASRPITTTNEKLFF.

The J gene is TRBJ1-2, the V gene TRBV5-1, with 7 bases matching TRBD1. There are 16 residues in the CDR3. Trimming cost V 3 bases and J 1 base; bases outside gene matches: 9. The germline gives CDR1 SGHRS, CDR2 YFSETQ. The CDR3 DNA is TGCGCCAGCAGCTCCTTAAACAGGGGTCGTAACTATGGCTACACCTTC. Translation gives CASSSLNRGRNYGYTF.

The V gene is TRBV2, the J gene TRBJ1-4, with TRBD1 matching over 8 bases. V lost 4 bases to trimming and J lost 0 bases; unmatched junction nucleotides: 10. The V gene's germline CDR1 is SNHLY and CDR2 FYNNEI. The CDR3 loop spans 18 amino acids. CDR3 in amino acids: CASSVDWDRSATNEKLFF. The CDR3 DNA reads as TGTGCCAGCAGTGTCGACTGGGACAGGTCCGCAACTAATGAAAAACTGTTTTTT.

The chain is built from TRBV5-1 and TRBJ1-1; D is undetermined. V lost 4 bases to trimming and J lost 4 bases, with 17 bases between them. Germline V gene lookup returns CDR1 SGHRS and CDR2 YFSETQ. The CDR3 extends over 15 amino acids. The CDR3 reads CASSQLLGTGTEAFF. The CDR3 DNA sequence: TGCGCCAGCAGCCAACTTCTTGGAACGGGCACTGAAGCTTTCTTT.

This chain joins TRBV7-9 and TRBJ2-7, with 13 bases that match TRBD2. The ends lost 5 bases at V and 2 bases at J; junction bases unmatched: 6. Germline-derived CDR1 and CDR2 are SEHNR and FQNEAQ (reference sequence). The CDR3 contains 16 residues. The CDR3 spells CASSHTSGRAPYEQYF. In DNA form, the CDR3 reads TGTGCCAGCAGCCACACTAGCGGGAGGGCCCCCTACGAGCAGTACTTC.

This clone was counted once. This chain uses TRBV30 with TRBJ1-6; tentatively, D is TRBD1 (5 bases). There are 13 residues in the CDR3. The V gene's germline CDR1 is GTSNPN and CDR2 SVGIG (reference sequence). V gave up 8 bases and J gave up 7 bases, with 15 bases separating them. The CDR3 DNA follows: TGTGCCGGAGGGGAACTACTCAATTCACCCCTCCACTTT. Translated, it gives CAGGELLNSPLHF.

The rearrangement uses TRBV6-4 and TRBJ1-5; D is uncertain. The CDR3 covers 14 residues. CDR1 and CDR2 (germline): MRHNA, SNTAGT. Trimming shortened V by 2 bases and J by 0 bases, and 5 bases separated the two germline ends. Here the CDR3 DNA reads TGTGCCAGCAGTGACAGCTATAGCAATCAGCCCCAGCATTTT. This codes for CASSDSYSNQPQHF.

This chain joins TRBV5-1 and TRBJ1-1; possible D gene TRBD1, 5 bases. Germline-derived CDR1 and CDR2 are SGHRS and YFSETQ. This CDR3 has 14 residues. Trimming cost V 0 bases and J 6 bases, with 12 bases left between them. The CDR3 protein is CASSLAGHQAEAFF. The DNA of the CDR3 is TGCGCCAGCAGCTTGGCAGGACACCAGGCTGAAGCTTTCTTT.

This clone was seen a few times. The genes are TRBV6-5 and TRBJ2-3; TRBD2 aligns across 11 bases. Germline V lookup: CDR1 MNHEY, CDR2 SVGAGI. CDR3 length: 15 amino acids. The V gene end was trimmed by 4 bases and the J gene end by 4 bases; junction bases not matched to a gene: 4. DNA for the CDR3: TGTGCCAGCAGTTTAGCGGGAGGGCTGGCAGATACGCAGTATTTT. It is translated as CASSLAGGLADTQYF.

This clone is a singleton in its sample. This rearrangement joins TRBV7-9 to TRBJ2-3, with 8 bases matching TRBD1. The CDR3 runs to 17 residues. The J segment lost 2 bases and the V segment lost 3 bases, leaving 10 bases of the junction unmatched. Germline assignment: CDR1 SEHNR and CDR2 FQNEAQ (reference sequence). This CDR3 is CASSLVGTGIFTDTQYF. CDR3 bases: TGTGCCAGCAGCTTGGTAGGGACAGGAATCTTCACAGATACGCAGTATTTT.

The chain is built from TRBV2 and TRBJ2-2; D not certain. CDR3 length equals 13 residues. The germline V and J ends were trimmed by 7 bases and 6 bases, with 12 bases remaining between them. Per the germline V gene, CDR1 is SNHLY and CDR2 is FYNNEI. This chain's CDR3 is CASNGVWAGELFF. DNA of the CDR3: TGTGCCAGCAACGGAGTATGGGCCGGGGAGCTGTTTTTT.

The rearrangement uses TRBV2 and TRBJ2-7; D is possibly TRBD2 (5 bases). Germline V CDR1 and CDR2: SNHLY, FYNNEI. Trimming pared 3 bases from V and 0 bases from J, leaving 18 bases between. The CDR3 is 17 residues long. CDR3 sequence reads: CASSESASRVTSYEQYF. The DNA of the CDR3 is TGTGCCAGCAGTGAGTCCGCCTCGCGGGTTACCTCCTACGAGCAGTACTTC. Using reference TRBV2 and TRBJ2-7 for the parts outside the CDR3, the full variable domain is EPEVTQTPSHQVTQMGQEVILRCVPISNHLYFYWYRQILGQKVEFLVSFYNNEISEKSEIFDDQFSVERPDGSNFTLKIRSTKLEDSAMYFCASSESASRVTSYEQYFGPGTRLTVT.

Concerning this clone itself: The sample carries other DNA sequences with the same CDR3. As DNA, the CDR3 is TGTGCCAGCACAGGCTCCTACGAGCAGTACTTC. Translating gives CASTGSYEQYF. The chain employs TRBV28 and TRBJ2-7; D not certain. The V gene lost 7 bases and the J gene lost 0 bases, with 4 bases spanning the gap. There are 11 residues in the CDR3. Germline CDR1 MDHEN, CDR2 SYDVKM.

The chain links TRBV19 to TRBJ2-1; 12 bases match TRBD2. V trimming: 3 bases; J trimming: 0 bases; junction bases outside the gene matches: 6. Germline V gene lookup returns CDR1 LNHDA and CDR2 SQIVND (reference sequence). This CDR3 contains 18 residues. The CDR3 protein is CASSISGTSGYSYNEQFF. DNA for the CDR3: TGTGCCAGTAGTATTTCCGGGACTAGCGGGTACTCCTACAATGAGCAGTTCTTC. Supplemented by reference TRBV19 and TRBJ2-1, the full variable domain reads DGGITQSPKYLFRKEGQNVTLSCEQNLNHDAMYWYRQDPGQGLRLIYYSQIVNDFQKGDIAEGYSVSREKKESFPLTVTSAQKNPTAFYLCASSISGTSGYSYNEQFFGPGTRLTVL.

The genes are TRBV28 and TRBJ2-1, with 9 nucleotides matching TRBD2. The CDR3 totals 16 residues. Germline CDR1 and CDR2: MDHEN and SYDVKM. V trimming: 5 bases; J trimming: 4 bases; junction bases outside the gene matches: 9. CDR3 nucleotides: TGTGCCAGCAGTCCCGAGACTAGCGGCGTTTACAATGAGCAGTTCTTC. Translated: CASSPETSGVYNEQFF.

This chain uses TRBV5-1 with TRBJ2-1, with D possibly TRBD2 on 6 matching bases. This CDR3 comprises 15 residues. CDR1 and CDR2 from the germline V gene are SGHRS and YFSETQ. The V end lost 3 bases, the J end lost 1 base, and 11 bases lay between the germline ends. The CDR3 nucleotides read TGCGCCAGCAGCTCTACCGGGACTTCCTACAATGAGCAGTTCTTC. This encodes CASSSTGTSYNEQFF.